The text below deals with one T cell receptor (beta chain). Germline V lookup: CDR1 MNHNS, CDR2 SASEGT. The CDR3 has 15 residues. V lost 2 bases to trimming and J lost 0 bases, with 10 bases between them. This sample stems from a study of blood T cell repertoires in COVID-19. Sequenced by immunoSEQ multiplex PCR; TCRdb stores in-frame clones only, minus some. The sample yields under 95,000 clones, around 85% seen once. The chain combines TRBV6-1 with TRBJ1-1; possibly TRBD1 for D (6 bases). The sequenced sample was peripheral blood. This sequence was found in a man aged 45-60 years with COVID-19, enrolled during active disease. CDR3 bases: TGTGCCAGCAGTGAATTTGACAGGCTGAACACTGAAGCTTTCTTT. Its protein is CASSEFDRLNTEAFF.